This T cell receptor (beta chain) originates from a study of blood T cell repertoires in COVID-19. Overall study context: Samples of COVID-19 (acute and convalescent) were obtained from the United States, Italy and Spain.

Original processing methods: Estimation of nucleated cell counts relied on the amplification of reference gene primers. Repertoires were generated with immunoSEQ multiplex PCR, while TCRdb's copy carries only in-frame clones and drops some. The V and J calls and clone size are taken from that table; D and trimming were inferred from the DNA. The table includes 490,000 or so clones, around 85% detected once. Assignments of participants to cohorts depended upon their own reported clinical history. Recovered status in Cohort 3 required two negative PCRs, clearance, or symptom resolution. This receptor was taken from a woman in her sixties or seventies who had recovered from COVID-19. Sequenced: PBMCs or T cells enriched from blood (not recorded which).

The CDR3 coding sequence is TGCAGTGCTAGTCCGTTACGCGGCACAGATACGCAGTATTTT. The encoded protein is CSASPLRGTDTQYF. This chain links TRBV20-1 with TRBJ2-3; D gene uncertain. The CDR3 has 14 residues. Germline V gives CDR1 DFQATT, CDR2 SNEGSKA (reference sequence). V was cut by 3 bases and J by 1 base, with 11 bases left in between.